The 25 T cell receptor beta chains below were found in one sample sequenced in a study of blood T cell repertoires in COVID-19. The protocol was immunoSEQ multiplex PCR, while the TCRdb copy is restricted to in-frame clones and leaves out a portion. Of about 200,000 clones in the sample, around 86% were seen once. The material sequenced was peripheral blood. These receptors came from a man in his sixties who had recovered from COVID-19.

V gene TRBV20-1 combines with J gene TRBJ2-5; no clear D gene. The CDR3 spans 10 residues. Trimming took 7 bases from V and 4 from J, leaving 7 bases between them. Germline CDR1 is DFQATT and CDR2 is SNEGSKA (reference sequence). The CDR3 nucleotides read TGCAGTGTCGGTGGAGAGACCCAGTACTTC. Amino acid sequence: CSVGGETQYF.

The table lists this clone with a few counts. J is TRBJ2-5 and V is TRBV12-5; the match to TRBD2 covers 10 bases. The CDR3 consists of 16 residues. The germline V gene encodes CDR1 LGHNT and CDR2 FRNRAP. Trimming cost V 2 bases and J 5 bases; bases outside gene matches: 8. The CDR3 DNA reads TGTGCTAGTGGTTTGCAGAGCGGGGGGGCCTGGGAGACCCAGTACTTC. It yields the protein CASGLQSGGAWETQYF.

The chain has TRBV6-5 and TRBJ1-3, with TRBD1 identical over 9 bases. CDR3 length: 13 residues. CDR1 is MNHEY, CDR2 SVGAGI, per germline. Trimming took 8 bases from V and 2 from J; bases not matched to a gene: 1. In nucleotides, the CDR3 is TGTGCCAGCGGGGACAGGGCTGGAAACACCATATATTTT. It yields the protein CASGDRAGNTIYF.

The chain links TRBV6-5 to TRBJ1-2; perhaps TRBD1 as D (5 bases). Germline V CDR1 and CDR2: MNHEY, SVGAGI. V dropped 2 bases and J dropped 2 bases, with 9 bases sitting between them. This CDR3 comprises 14 residues. The CDR3 nucleotides read TGTGCCAGCAGTTACAACAGGCGCAACTATGGCTACACCTTC. Translating gives CASSYNRRNYGYTF.

V usage is TRBV5-1 and J usage is TRBJ1-1; 8 nucleotides match TRBD1. The junction had 10 bases not matched to a gene; V was cut back by 4 bases and J by 5 bases. The germline gives CDR1 SGHRS, CDR2 YFSETQ. CDR3 length: 15 amino acids. This CDR3 reads CASSLQTGEYTEAFF. In nucleotides, the CDR3 is TGCGCCAGCAGCCTGCAGACAGGGGAGTATACTGAAGCTTTCTTT.

This rearrangement joins TRBV25-1 to TRBJ2-7; D is perhaps TRBD1 (6 bases). The CDR3 sequence is 15 residues long. Germline V lookup: CDR1 MGHDK, CDR2 SYGVNS. The V and J ends lost 1 base and 2 bases respectively, with 12 bases between them. The CDR3 loop is CASSESRQVPYEQYF. For the CDR3, the DNA is TGTGCCAGCAGTGAATCCCGACAGGTTCCCTACGAGCAGTACTTC.

The chain is built from TRBV15 and TRBJ2-1, with 7 bases matching TRBD2. The V and J ends lost 3 bases and 3 bases, in that order; junction bases with no gene match: 2. Germline assignment: CDR1 LNHNV and CDR2 YYDKDF (reference sequence). The CDR3 has 14 amino acids. The CDR3: CATSRAGVYNEQFF. CDR3 nucleotide sequence: TGTGCCACCAGCAGGGCGGGGGTCTACAATGAGCAGTTCTTC.

The chain recombines TRBV11-1 with TRBJ2-5; 10 nucleotides match TRBD1. The CDR3 runs to 16 residues. V shed 3 bases, J shed 5 bases, and the junction held 9 bases outside the gene matches. Germline V lookup: CDR1 SGHAT, CDR2 FQDESV (reference sequence). Here the CDR3 reads CASSFQLGQGEETQYF. Written as DNA, the CDR3 is TGTGCCAGCAGCTTTCAACTTGGACAGGGGGAGGAGACCCAGTACTTC.

Here the CDR3 DNA reads TGTGCCAGCAGCTTGAGGGGACAGGGCAATGAAAAACTGTTTTTT. Translating gives CASSLRGQGNEKLFF. The chain employs TRBV5-5 and TRBJ1-4; 9 nucleotides align to TRBD1. V lost 1 base and J lost 5; bases outside the gene matches: 3. The CDR3 runs to 15 residues. Germline V gives CDR1 SGHKS, CDR2 YYEKEE (reference sequence).

This rearrangement joins TRBV3-1 (or the pseudogene TRBV3-2) to TRBJ2-1; 11 bases map to TRBD2. Per germline, CDR1 LGHDT and CDR2 YNNKEL (reference sequence). V shed 4 bases, J shed 3 bases, and the junction held 2 bases outside the gene matches. The CDR3 contains 15 residues. The CDR3 DNA reads as TGTGCCAGCAGCCCAGGGACTAGCGGCTACAATGAGCAGTTCTTC. Translating it yields CASSPGTSGYNEQFF.

The rearrangement uses TRBV5-1 and TRBJ2-3; 14 nucleotides match TRBD2. Trimming cost V 4 bases and J 0 bases; bases outside gene matches: 7. From germline, CDR1 is SGHRS and CDR2 YFSETQ. CDR3 length: 18 amino acids. The CDR3 reads CASSPRTSGGISTDTQYF. DNA for the CDR3: TGCGCCAGCAGCCCTCGGACTAGCGGGGGGATTAGCACAGATACGCAGTATTTT.

V is TRBV18 and J is TRBJ1-3; D might be TRBD1 (6 bases). Germline values: CDR1 KGHSH, CDR2 LQKENI. The CDR3 loop spans 16 amino acids. Trimming pared 6 bases from V and 0 bases from J, leaving 15 bases between. CDR3 DNA sequence: TGTGCCAGCTCGCCTGAGGGGGTTTACTCTGGAAACACCATATATTTT. Translation gives CASSPEGVYSGNTIYF.

The rearrangement uses TRBV30 and TRBJ1-1, with a weak D call TRBD1 (5 bases). Between the trimmed V and J ends, which lost 3 bases and 3 bases, there was a span of 14 bases. This CDR3 is 14 amino acids long. Germline V gives CDR1 GTSNPN, CDR2 SVGIG (reference sequence). CDR3 DNA: TGTGCCTGGAGCAATTACGGGGGAGACACTGAAGCTTTCTTT. It yields the protein CAWSNYGGDTEAFF.

The CDR3 here is CASSQQVGTIYF. Written as DNA, the CDR3 is TGTGCCAGCAGCCAGCAAGTCGGCACCATATATTTT. The chain recombines TRBV3-1 (or the pseudogene TRBV3-2) with TRBJ1-3, with no clear D. Trimming left V 3 bases short and J 9 bases short, with 9 bases between. The CDR3 length is 12 residues. CDR1 is LGHDT, CDR2 YNNKEL, per germline (reference sequence).

The genes are TRBV7-2 and TRBJ2-3; TRBD2 aligns across 7 bases. The CDR3 runs 15 residues. The germline CDR1 and CDR2 sequences are SGHTA and FQGNSA. The ends lost 1 base at V and 4 bases at J; junction bases unmatched: 5. The CDR3 bases are TGTGCCAGCAGCTTAGACGGGGGGTGGTCAGATACGCAGTATTTT. It specifies CASSLDGGWSDTQYF.

The chain employs TRBV2 and TRBJ1-3; TRBD1 is a possible D gene (5 bases). In germline, CDR1 is SNHLY, CDR2 FYNNEI. The CDR3 totals 13 residues. The V end lost 6 bases, the J end lost 4 bases, and 10 bases lay between the germline ends. The CDR3 protein is CASRERQGNTIYF. In DNA, the CDR3 is TGTGCCAGCAGAGAGCGACAGGGAAACACCATATATTTT.

The J gene is TRBJ1-1, the V gene TRBV25-1; D perhaps matches TRBD1 (5 bases). V was pared by 5 bases and J by 1 base, with 8 bases between. Germline-derived CDR1 and CDR2 are MGHDK and SYGVNS. CDR3 length equals 13 residues. CDR3 nucleotide sequence: TGTGCCAGCAGTCGACAGACGAACACTGAAGCTTTCTTT. This sequence encodes CASSRQTNTEAFF.

V usage is TRBV6-5 and J usage is TRBJ2-7; no reliable D call. This CDR3 spans 15 amino acids. Trimming shortened V by 0 bases and J by 5 bases, and 14 bases separated the two germline ends. CDR1 is MNHEY and CDR2 is SVGAGI in the germline V gene. The chain's CDR3 is CASSYSLTGLDEQYF. DNA of the CDR3: TGTGCCAGCAGTTACTCGTTGACGGGTTTGGACGAGCAGTACTTC.

The chain uses TRBV19 and TRBJ1-3; 8 bases align to TRBD1. The germline V gene encodes CDR1 LNHDA and CDR2 SQIVND (reference sequence). V was pared by 5 bases and J by 4 bases, with 7 bases of the junction left unmatched. The CDR3 is made up of 15 amino acids. CDR3 amino acids: CASSVDRGSGNTIYF. CDR3 DNA: TGTGCCAGTAGTGTTGACAGGGGCAGCGGAAACACCATATATTTT.

The J gene is TRBJ2-7, the V gene TRBV5-6; D is possibly TRBD1 (6 bases). The V and J ends lost 2 bases and 4 bases respectively, with 10 bases between them. Looked up from germline, CDR1 is SGHDT and CDR2 is YYEEEE. This CDR3 is built from 13 residues. The CDR3 region has the DNA TGTGCCAGCAGCTTATTAACAGGGTACGAGCAGTACTTC. Its protein is CASSLLTGYEQYF.

This clone was recorded only once. V is TRBV7-3 and J is TRBJ2-2; D call uncertain. Trimming took off 5 bases at V and 5 bases at J, with 12 bases between the two ends. This CDR3 spans 14 amino acids. Germline CDR1 is SGHTA and CDR2 is FQGTGA. Here the CDR3 reads CASSNNPKTGELFF. In DNA form, the CDR3 reads TGTGCCAGCAGCAACAACCCCAAGACCGGGGAGCTGTTTTTT.

The rearrangement joins TRBV28 to TRBJ1-4, with TRBD1 matching 8 bases. The J segment lost 8 bases and the V segment lost 6 bases, leaving 8 bases of the junction unmatched. The germline V gene encodes CDR1 MDHEN and CDR2 SYDVKM. The CDR3 is 14 amino acids. The CDR3 bases are TGTGCCAGCAGAAAACAGGGGGGTGAGGAAAAACTGTTTTTT. It specifies CASRKQGGEEKLFF. Full variable domain (remainder filled in from reference TRBV28 and TRBJ1-4): DVKVTQSSRYLVKRTGEKVFLECVQDMDHENMFWYRQDPGLGLRLIYFSYDVKMKEKGDIPEGYSVSREKKERFSLILESASTNQTSMYLCASRKQGGEEKLFFGSGTQLSVL.

This rearrangement joins TRBV6-5 to TRBJ2-7, with 7 bases aligning to TRBD1. Looked up from germline, CDR1 is MNHEY and CDR2 is SVGAGI. After removal of 6 bases from V and 7 bases from J, the junction contained 9 bases not matched to a gene. This CDR3 is built from 13 residues. The CDR3 coding sequence is TGTGCCAGCAGCCGGGACAGCGGAATTGAGCAGTACTTC. It yields the protein CASSRDSGIEQYF.

The chain recombines TRBV9 with TRBJ2-3, with 9 positions matching TRBD2. Looked up from germline, CDR1 is SGDLS and CDR2 is YYNGEE. The CDR3 totals 16 residues. V was clipped by 4 bases and J by 7 bases; unmatched bases: 13. The CDR3 DNA follows: TGTGCCAGCAGCCCAGGTCTAGCGGGGCCGGGGAATACGCAGTATTTT. This gives the protein CASSPGLAGPGNTQYF. Looking up the rest from reference TRBV9 and TRBJ2-3 gives the full variable domain: DSGVTQTPKHLITATGQRVTLRCSPRSGDLSVYWYQQSLDQGLQFLIQYYNGEERAKGNILERFSAQQFPDLHSELNLSSLELGDSALYFCASSPGLAGPGNTQYFGPGTRLTVL.

This chain connects TRBV30 to TRBJ2-3; no clear D. Germline lookup yields CDR1 GTSNPN and CDR2 SVGIG (reference sequence). This CDR3 is 12 amino acids long. V lost 3 bases to trimming and J lost 4 bases, with 8 bases between them. The CDR3 loop reads CAWRAHADTQYF. CDR3 sequence (DNA): TGTGCCTGGAGGGCCCATGCAGATACGCAGTATTTT.